The 23 T cell receptor beta chains given below trace back to one sample, sequenced in a study of blood T cell repertoires in COVID-19. TCRdb keeps only in-frame clones here, not all; method: immunoSEQ multiplex PCR. This table has under 150,000 clones, around four fifths appearing once. The specimen sequenced was peripheral blood. These TCRs come from a human donor in a cohort sampled during active COVID-19.

Remarks on this clone: Compared with germline, one end of the junction differs, possibly owing to a read error. As DNA, the CDR3 is TGTGCCAGCAATCCCGAAAAGCGGGGCCTTTACAGTGAGCAGTTCTTC. Translating gives CASNPEKRGLYSEQFF. V is TRBV2 and J is TRBJ2-1; 7 positions agree with TRBD2. CDR1 is SNHLY, CDR2 FYNNEI, per germline. The CDR3 length is 16 residues.

The gene calls are TRBV4-1 and TRBJ1-4; no clear D gene. The CDR3 extends over 16 amino acids. V gave up 3 bases and J gave up 0 bases, with 11 bases separating them. Germline CDR1 MGHRA, CDR2 YSYEKL. The CDR3 region is CASSQRAEATNEKLFF. The CDR3 DNA reads TGCGCCAGCAGCCAGCGGGCTGAAGCAACTAATGAAAAACTGTTTTTT.

CDR3 protein: CASSQDSSSGYGYTF. The DNA for the CDR3 is TGCGCCAGCAGCCAAGACTCCAGTTCGGGGTATGGCTACACCTTC. V is TRBV4-3 and J is TRBJ1-2, with D unresolved. This CDR3 region has 15 residues. CDR1 is LGHNA, CDR2 YSLEER, per germline. V was trimmed by 0 bases and J by 5 bases, leaving 13 bases between them.

The gene calls are TRBV6-2 or TRBV6-3 and TRBJ2-7, with a weak D call TRBD2 (6 bases). CDR1 and CDR2 from the germline V gene are MNHEY and SVGEGT. The CDR3 has 14 residues. V was cut by 3 bases and J by 1 base, with 10 bases left in between. Written as DNA, the CDR3 is TGTGCCAGCAGTTATTTCGGAGGGTCCTACGAGCAGTACTTC. The encoded protein is CASSYFGGSYEQYF.

Written as DNA, the CDR3 is TGTGCTAGTGGTCCCCCCGGGGGGCCCAACAATGAGCAGTTCTTC. It is translated as CASGPPGGPNNEQFF. This chain joins TRBV12-5 and TRBJ2-1, with D maybe TRBD2 (7 bases). Trimming left V 5 bases short and J 5 bases short, with 16 bases between. This CDR3 is built from 15 residues. Germline CDR1 and CDR2: LGHNT and FRNRAP.

The rearrangement links TRBV12-5 to TRBJ2-4; TRBD1 matches 8 bases. V shed 1 base, J shed 4 bases, and the junction held 3 bases outside the gene matches. The CDR3 is 15 amino acids. Germline V gene sequence: CDR1 LGHNT, CDR2 FRNRAP. The CDR3 nucleotides are TGTGCTAGTGGTTTGGAGGGGACAGGAAAAAACATTCAGTACTTC. It specifies CASGLEGTGKNIQYF. The whole variable domain, filled in from reference TRBV12-5 and TRBJ2-4, reads DARVTQTPRHKVTEMGQEVTMRCQPILGHNTVFWYRQTMMQGLELLAYFRNRAPLDDSGMPKDRFSAEMPDATLATLKIQPSEPRDSAVYFCASGLEGTGKNIQYFGAGTRLSVL.

The rearrangement joins TRBV5-1 to TRBJ2-2; D is unclear. Germline assignment: CDR1 SGHRS and CDR2 YFSETQ. This CDR3 has 13 amino acids. V was clipped by 2 bases and J by 4 bases, with 6 bases between them. Written as DNA, the CDR3 is TGCGCCAGCAGCTTCTCGGGCACCGGGGAGCTGTTTTTT. Translated, it gives CASSFSGTGELFF.

CDR3 sequence: CSVEGLANEQFF. In nucleotides, the CDR3 is TGCAGCGTAGAGGGACTAGCGAATGAGCAGTTCTTC. The rearrangement links TRBV29-1 to TRBJ2-1; 10 nucleotides align to TRBD2. CDR3 length: 12 residues. The germline gives CDR1 SQVTM, CDR2 ANQGSEA. Trimming took 6 bases from V and 7 from J; bases not matched to a gene: 3.

This chain's CDR3 is CASSVTGEAFF. The CDR3 DNA follows: TGTGCCAGCAGCGTTACAGGTGAAGCTTTCTTT. This sequence joins TRBV12-3 or TRBV12-4 and TRBJ1-1; the D gene is possibly TRBD1 (5 bases). The CDR3 extends over 11 amino acids. Trimming pared 6 bases from V and 7 bases from J, leaving 9 bases between.

The rearrangement uses TRBV12-3 or TRBV12-4 and TRBJ1-5; no clear D gene. V lost 6 bases and J 4 bases, leaving 10 bases between the germline ends. This CDR3 has 13 residues. CDR3 region: CASSPSRNQPQHF. The CDR3, as DNA: TGTGCCAGCAGCCCGAGTAGAAATCAGCCCCAGCATTTT.

V usage is TRBV18 and J usage is TRBJ2-7, with 9 bases identical to TRBD2. Germline CDR1 is KGHSH and CDR2 is LQKENI. V was pared by 3 bases and J by 0 bases, with 3 bases of the junction left unmatched. The CDR3 spans 15 residues. CDR3 sequence reads: CASSPGTSSSYEQYF. The CDR3 DNA follows: TGTGCCAGCTCACCCGGGACTAGCAGCTCCTACGAGCAGTACTTC.

This clone occurred a few times. The gene calls are TRBV2 and TRBJ2-2; no firm D call. V dropped 6 bases and J dropped 2 bases, with 10 bases sitting between them. Germline lookup yields CDR1 SNHLY and CDR2 FYNNEI. The CDR3 sequence is 14 residues long. The CDR3, as DNA: TGTGCCAGCAGGGAACGGGTCAACACCGGGGAGCTGTTTTTT. Amino acid sequence: CASRERVNTGELFF.

The V and J genes are TRBV5-4 and TRBJ2-5; a possible D gene is TRBD2 (6 bases). This CDR3 has 15 residues. Trimming took 0 bases from V and 2 from J, leaving 11 bases between them. Germline V lookup: CDR1 SGHNT, CDR2 YYREEE (reference sequence). The CDR3 DNA reads as TGTGCCAGCAGCTTGGGGGGGACTTCTCAAGAGACCCAGTACTTC. Translating gives CASSLGGTSQETQYF.

The chain carries TRBV3-1 (or the pseudogene TRBV3-2) and TRBJ2-2; tentative D call: TRBD2 (5 bases). The CDR3 is made up of 13 amino acids. V lost 6 bases and J lost 6, with 11 bases in between. CDR1 and CDR2 from the germline V gene are LGHDT and YNNKEL (reference sequence). CDR3 residues: CASRQSGPGELFF. In DNA form, the CDR3 reads TGTGCCAGCAGGCAAAGCGGACCCGGGGAGCTGTTTTTT.

This chain uses TRBV4-2 with TRBJ2-1, with TRBD1 matching 9 bases. The CDR3 contains 16 residues. The V and J ends lost 5 bases and 6 bases, in that order; junction bases with no gene match: 11. The germline gives CDR1 LGHNA, CDR2 YNFKEQ. CDR3 in amino acids: CASSESAGQGFNEQFF. In DNA form, the CDR3 reads TGTGCCAGCAGCGAATCGGCGGGACAGGGTTTCAATGAGCAGTTCTTC.

The sample holds one count of this clone. The chain recombines TRBV7-9 with TRBJ1-1, with D perhaps matching TRBD1 (5 bases). The germline CDR1 and CDR2 sequences are SEHNR and FQNEAQ (reference sequence). The V end was cut by 4 bases, the J end by 1 base, with 7 bases between. The CDR3 is 13 residues long. The CDR3 region has the DNA TGTGCCAGCAGCTACACAGGGAACACTGAAGCTTTCTTT. Protein sequence: CASSYTGNTEAFF.

This chain connects TRBV6-5 to TRBJ1-2; D might be TRBD1 (5 bases). Trimming shortened V by 6 bases and J by 8 bases, and 16 bases separated the two germline ends. The germline gives CDR1 MNHEY, CDR2 SVGAGI. The length of the CDR3 is 13 residues. Here the CDR3 reads CASRIMRGEGYTF. The CDR3 DNA follows: TGTGCCAGCAGGATTATGCGGGGGGAGGGCTACACCTTC.

The chain uses TRBV29-1 and TRBJ2-7; 7 positions agree with TRBD2. The germline CDR1 and CDR2 sequences are SQVTM and ANQGSEA. V lost 7 bases, J lost 4 bases, and 7 bases stayed unmatched. The CDR3 covers 12 residues. CDR3 sequence: CSARTSAYEQYF. In nucleotides, the CDR3 is TGCAGCGCCCGGACTAGTGCTTACGAGCAGTACTTC.

V usage is TRBV11-3 and J usage is TRBJ2-5; 9 nucleotides align to TRBD2. Germline values: CDR1 SGHNT, CDR2 YENEEA. This CDR3 has 13 amino acids. Germline trimming cut 5 bases from V and 5 bases from J; bases unmatched to any gene: 3. The CDR3 protein is CASSPTSGETQYF. In nucleotides, the CDR3 is TGTGCCAGCAGCCCAACTAGCGGGGAGACCCAGTACTTC.

This clone has just one count. The CDR3 region is CASSAWDRGVYGYTF. The CDR3 DNA sequence: TGTGCCAGCAGCGCCTGGGACAGGGGGGTCTATGGCTACACCTTC. This chain uses TRBV7-3 with TRBJ1-2; 11 bases map to TRBD1. V shed 5 bases and J 4 bases; nucleotides not matched to a gene: 6. Germline-derived CDR1 and CDR2 are SGHTA and FQGTGA. The CDR3 spans 15 residues.

CDR3 residues: CATSSGGAYGELFF. For the CDR3, the DNA is TGTGCCACCAGTAGCGGGGGGGCCTACGGGGAGCTGTTTTTT. The genes are TRBV15 and TRBJ2-2, with 11 bases lining up with TRBD2. This CDR3 region has 14 residues. Germline CDR1 LNHNV, CDR2 YYDKDF (reference sequence). Unmatched junction bases numbered 4, after V lost 6 bases and J lost 7 bases.

The chain uses TRBV7-3 and TRBJ1-2, with D perhaps matching TRBD1 (6 bases). CDR1 and CDR2 (germline): SGHTA, FQGTGA. Trimming took 3 bases from V and 8 from J, leaving 13 bases between them. The CDR3 consists of 13 residues. The CDR3 region is CASSFGGDKGYTF. In nucleotides, the CDR3 is TGTGCCAGCAGCTTTGGGGGGGACAAAGGCTACACCTTC. Complete variable domain (other parts from reference TRBV7-3 and TRBJ1-2): GAGVSQTPSNKVTEKGKYVELRCDPISGHTALYWYRQSLGQGPEFLIYFQGTGAADDSGLPNDRFFAVRPEGSVSTLKIQRTERGDSAVYLCASSFGGDKGYTFGSGTRLTVV.

The V call is TRBV3-1 (or the pseudogene TRBV3-2), the J call TRBJ1-5; D uncertain. CDR3 length equals 15 residues. V was trimmed by 3 bases and J by 4 bases, leaving 13 bases between them. In germline, CDR1 is LGHDT, CDR2 YNNKEL (reference sequence). The CDR3 DNA is TGTGCCAGCAGCCATGGTGGAGGTCCAAATCAGCCCCAGCATTTT. It translates to CASSHGGGPNQPQHF.